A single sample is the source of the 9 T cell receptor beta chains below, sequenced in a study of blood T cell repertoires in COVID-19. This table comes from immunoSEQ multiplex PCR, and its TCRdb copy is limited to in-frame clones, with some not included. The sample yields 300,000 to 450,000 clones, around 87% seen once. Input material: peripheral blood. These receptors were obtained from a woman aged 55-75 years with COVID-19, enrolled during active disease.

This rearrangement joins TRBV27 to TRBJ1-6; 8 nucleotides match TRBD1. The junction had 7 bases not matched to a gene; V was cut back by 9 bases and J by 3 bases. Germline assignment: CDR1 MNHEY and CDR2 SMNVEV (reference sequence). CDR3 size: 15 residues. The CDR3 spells CASTQGGIYNSPLHF. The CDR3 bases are TGTGCCAGTACACAGGGGGGGATCTATAATTCACCCCTCCACTTT.

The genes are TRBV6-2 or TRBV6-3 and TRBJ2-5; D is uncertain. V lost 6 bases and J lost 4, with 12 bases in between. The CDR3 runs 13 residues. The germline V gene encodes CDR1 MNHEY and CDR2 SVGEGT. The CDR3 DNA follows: TGTGCCAGCAGCCAACAGATCCGAGAGACCCAGTACTTC. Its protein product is CASSQQIRETQYF.

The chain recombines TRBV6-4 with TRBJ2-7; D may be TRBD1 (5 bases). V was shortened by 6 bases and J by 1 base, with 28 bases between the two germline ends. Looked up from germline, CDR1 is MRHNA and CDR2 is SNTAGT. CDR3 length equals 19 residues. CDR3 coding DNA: TGTGCCAGCAGGGATAAGGACGGACAAGGAGTCTTATTATCCTACGAGCAGTACTTC. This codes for CASRDKDGQGVLLSYEQYF.

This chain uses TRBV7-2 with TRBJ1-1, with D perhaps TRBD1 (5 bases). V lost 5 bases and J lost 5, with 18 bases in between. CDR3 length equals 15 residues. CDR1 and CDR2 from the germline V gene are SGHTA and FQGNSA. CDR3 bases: TGTGCCAGCAGCCCGTGGGGGAGGAGGGAGACTGAAGCTTTCTTT. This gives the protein CASSPWGRRETEAFF.

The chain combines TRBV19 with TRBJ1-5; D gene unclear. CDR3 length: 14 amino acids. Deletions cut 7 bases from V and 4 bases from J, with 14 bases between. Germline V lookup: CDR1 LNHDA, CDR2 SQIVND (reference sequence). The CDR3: CASTPYQVNQPQHF. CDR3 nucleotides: TGTGCCAGTACCCCATACCAGGTTAATCAGCCCCAGCATTTT.

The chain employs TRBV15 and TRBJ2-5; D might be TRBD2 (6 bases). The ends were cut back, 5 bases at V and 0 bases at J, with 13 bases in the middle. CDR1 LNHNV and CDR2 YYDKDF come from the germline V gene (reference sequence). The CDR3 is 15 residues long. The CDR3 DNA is TGTGCCACCAGCGGCCTAGCGCTGTACCAAGAGACCCAGTACTTC. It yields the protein CATSGLALYQETQYF.

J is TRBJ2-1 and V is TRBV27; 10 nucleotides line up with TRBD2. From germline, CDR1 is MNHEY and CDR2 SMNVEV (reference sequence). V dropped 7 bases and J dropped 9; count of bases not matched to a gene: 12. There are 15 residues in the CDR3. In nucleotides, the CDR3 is TGTGCCAGCAAGTTCAGCGGGGGGGCGAATAGTGAGCAGTTCTTC. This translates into CASKFSGGANSEQFF.

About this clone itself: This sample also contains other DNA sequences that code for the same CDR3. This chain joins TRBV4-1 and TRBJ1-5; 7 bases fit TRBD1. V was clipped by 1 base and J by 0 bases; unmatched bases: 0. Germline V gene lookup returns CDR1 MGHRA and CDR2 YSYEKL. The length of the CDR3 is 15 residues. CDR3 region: CASSQGQGSNQPQHF. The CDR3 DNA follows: TGCGCCAGCAGCCAAGGACAGGGTAGCAATCAGCCCCAGCATTTT.

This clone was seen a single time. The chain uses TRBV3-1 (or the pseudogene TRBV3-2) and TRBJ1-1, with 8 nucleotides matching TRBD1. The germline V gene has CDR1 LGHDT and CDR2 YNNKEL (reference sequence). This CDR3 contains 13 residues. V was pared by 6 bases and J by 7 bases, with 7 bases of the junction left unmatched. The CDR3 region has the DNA TGTGCCAGCAGTCTACAGGGGGTTGGTGAAGCTTTCTTT. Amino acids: CASSLQGVGEAFF.